This TCR beta chain was recorded in a study of HIV-infected patients and healthy controls (dated by TCRdb to about 2014). General notes on the study: Although they stayed below normal ranges, CD4 counts in about 90% of the 16 patients rose modestly but significantly after three months of therapy. No consistent shift in CD8 counts was seen during early therapy, whereas a slight rise was seen in the CD4:CD8 ratio. Viral load became undetectable in about 70% of the 16 patients by the second bleed and in all patients after a further year of therapy. Relative to controls, total CDR3 counts per chain did not differ significantly, and patients lacked overall T-cell lymphocytopenia. Whether deep TCR repertoire sequencing of small blood samples from HIV patients could capture immune perturbation and reconstitution was tested in the study.

500 ng RNA was reverse transcribed with SuperScript III using primers against the alpha and beta constant regions. Separate alpha and beta chain libraries were made by chain-specific third strand synthesis with multiplexing indices. The protocol used a single primer pair to amplify all rearrangements within a chain, which avoided primer bias, and attached molecular barcodes to each cDNA molecule. Purified cDNA was ligated with T4 RNA Ligase 1 onto a 5' RACE adapter bearing a random hexamer and the SP2 sequencing primer site. Second strand synthesis was performed with Phusion polymerase and primed from the SP2 site, and slow temperature ramps were applied to favor optimal annealing. Each molecule's 12-nucleotide barcode consisted of two random hexamer sequences, both added before amplification and joined together. A brief initial PCR introduced P5 and P7 adapter elements together with a second index, and a roughly 23-cycle amplification PCR using P5s and P7 primers was subsequently performed. The libraries went through 27 PCR cycles in total, were quantified on a Qubit, were sized on a Bioanalyzer, and were diluted to about 4 nM. The normalized libraries were sequenced on an Illumina MiSeq using 2 x 250 paired-end kits. MinElute columns were the means by which the reverse transcription reactions were cleaned up, and the reactions were eluted into 10 ul Tris-Cl. Adapter ligations ran for around 22 hours at 16 degrees C and were afterwards cleaned with AMPure XP beads at a 1:1 ratio. The source study handled its data this way. Demultiplexed FASTQ files were processed with a modified Decombinator that output V, J, insert and barcode information. Sequences that shared a barcode but differed from the dominant sequence were discarded as errors, and original cDNA molecules were estimated by counting barcodes clustered at Levenshtein distance 3. For downstream analyses, the R packages ineq, vegan, igraph and RCytoscape were used, along with IMGT nomenclature and CDR3 definitions. To avoid skew from clonal expansion, each TCR was counted once, and V gene usage was computed over distinct sequences. Similarity networks connected unique CDR3 amino acid sequences within a donor whenever two sequences differed by a single Levenshtein edit. Published HIV-specific CDR3s (around 92 alpha, 700 or so beta) and CMV-specific CDR3s (roughly 13 alpha, about 250 beta) were assembled and queried against the repertoires. Lower sequence numbers were not the cause of the decreased diversity in patients, as random subsampling to size-matched repertoires showed. In-frame beta chains were kept once TCRdb had trimmed the public reads at Q25 with fastp and called clones with MiXCR. Identical CDR3 proteins give one entry, which carries the most common genes and DNA. TCRdb, rather than the study authors, made the V and J calls. The table for this sample lists thousands of distinct CDR3 sequences; about 8.6% of them were counted only once. 20% of the sample is in the top ten clones.

At the junction V is shortened by 0 bases and J by 1 base, with 10 bases in between. Based on the germline V gene, the CDR1 and CDR2 sequences are SGHRS and YFSETQ. From the cysteine through the phenylalanine, the CDR3 covers 15 amino acids. The entry retains the CDR3 DNA only, 45 bases that are in frame from base 1. Follow-up blood was drawn from HIV-infected patients roughly three months, about 14 weeks, after the initiation of antiretroviral therapy. Whole blood was used without cell fractionation, so all unsorted peripheral T cells were reflected in the repertoire. For RNA extraction, 2.5 ml of peripheral blood was collected into Tempus tubes. Treatment interruptions were among the grounds for excluding patients from enrollment, as were febrile or AIDS-related illness, tumors, hepatitis B or C coinfection, immunomodulatory therapy and recent vaccination. Residual genomic DNA was removed with the TURBO-DNase kit and globin mRNA was depleted with GLOBINclear.

Paper-wide results and their limitations: Only about three months of therapy was reflected in the treated samples, a period arguably too short to observe immune reconstitution given low adult thymic output. HIV-associated CDR3s exhibited a significant reduction in frequency during therapy, whereas CMV-associated CDR3s exhibited no significant change, although the majority increased in frequency. In HIV-infected patients, the apparent post-therapy recovery of the Gini index was not replicated in size-matched repertoire data. Significantly higher mean Gini indices were seen in HIV-infected repertoires than in controls, possibly reflecting oligoclonality. Alpha-chain CDR3s from MAIT cells appeared at high frequency in healthy controls but were severely depleted in HIV+ repertoires. Donor HLA types were not determined in the study. Pairing of alpha and beta chains was not determined in the samples. Roughly threefold more distinct CDR3s and higher Shannon diversity were observed in healthy control repertoires than in untreated HIV+ repertoires. A major limit on how widely the findings apply, in the view of the authors, was that only sixteen HIV-infected individuals were processed. Unequal numbers of distinct sequences between patients and controls complicated comparisons, and size-matching overweighted rare events from HIV-infected data. By Jaccard index and by the count of highly shared sequences, healthy controls shared more CDR3s between individuals than HIV+ patients did. Eight alpha and eight beta V genes showed significantly different mean usage between HIV-infected patients and controls. The observed differences in diversity were not explained by the slight differences in age and sex profiles between the study cohorts. Sequencing depth was restricted by the use of whole blood, which also prevented the dynamics of distinct T-cell subpopulations from being separated.

This clonotype was seen ten or more times. Its cognate antigen has yet to be identified. Base qualities are not provided; no much larger clone lies one nucleotide away. The rearrangement joined TRBV5-1 to TRBJ2-5; no D segment can be confidently identified. The TCR sequence derives from an adult with HIV infection. The sequencing here drew on blood, taken during antiretroviral therapy. CDR3 loop: CASSLAGEIQETQYF. The DNA sequence is given as TGCGCCAGCAGCTTGGCCGGAGAGATCCAAGAGACCCAGTACTTC. The full variable domain, with segments outside the CDR3 supplied by the reference TRBV5-1 and TRBJ2-5 proteins, appears as KAGVTQTPRYLIKTRGQQVTLSCSPISGHRSVSWYQQTPGQGLQFLFEYFSETQRNKGNFPGRFSGRQFSNSRSEMNVSTLELGDSALYLCASSLAGEIQETQYFGPGTRLLVL.